Each of the 19 T cell receptor beta chains below was sequenced from the same sample in a study of T cell responses to AZD1222 COVID-19 vaccine. This table comes from immunoSEQ multiplex PCR, and its TCRdb copy is limited to in-frame clones, with some not included. The table lists 120,000 or so clones, about 92% of them singletons. The sample in question was peripheral blood, obtained on day 0 of MenACWY control vaccination. The receptors shown here come from an adult in good health.

This sequence joins TRBV10-1 and TRBJ2-5, with D perhaps TRBD1 (5 bases). The V end was cut by 4 bases, the J end by 4 bases, with 7 bases between. From germline, CDR1 is WNHNN and CDR2 SYGVQD (reference sequence). The CDR3 has 12 amino acids. In nucleotides, the CDR3 is TGCGCCAGCAGTGTCCAGGGAGAGACCCAGTACTTC. Translating it yields CASSVQGETQYF.

In its sample, this clone ranks as medium-sized (0.01 to 0.1%). The chain combines TRBV2 with TRBJ2-7; tentative D call: TRBD1 (6 bases). V was clipped by 6 bases and J by 3 bases, with 18 bases between them. The CDR3 has 15 amino acids. Germline CDR1 is SNHLY and CDR2 is FYNNEI. The CDR3 protein is CASRGDRQVFYEQYF. CDR3 nucleotide sequence: TGTGCCAGCAGGGGAGACAGGCAGGTGTTCTACGAGCAGTACTTC.

The chain combines TRBV19 with TRBJ2-1; D is perhaps TRBD2 (5 bases). This CDR3 contains 14 residues. V was pared by 4 bases and J by 3 bases, with 10 bases between. CDR1 LNHDA and CDR2 SQIVND come from the germline V gene (reference sequence). The CDR3 DNA sequence: TGTGCCAGTAGTACCCTAGGAGGCTACAATGAGCAGTTCTTC. Its protein is CASSTLGGYNEQFF.

V is TRBV4-1 and J is TRBJ1-5; D is unclear. V dropped 4 bases and J dropped 0 bases, with 7 bases sitting between them. The CDR3 is made up of 14 amino acids. CDR1 is MGHRA, CDR2 YSYEKL, per germline. Here the CDR3 DNA reads TGCGCCAGCAGCCCACCGACTAGCAATCAGCCCCAGCATTTT. This sequence encodes CASSPPTSNQPQHF.

The rearrangement links TRBV7-9 to TRBJ2-5; D possibly corresponds to TRBD2 (5 bases). The CDR3 loop spans 16 amino acids. Trimming pared 5 bases from V and 0 bases from J, leaving 16 bases between. Germline CDR1 reads SEHNR; CDR2 reads FQNEAQ (reference sequence). The chain's CDR3 is CASSRPTLAYQETQYF. CDR3 DNA sequence: TGTGCCAGCAGCCGTCCGACTTTAGCGTACCAAGAGACCCAGTACTTC.

This chain links TRBV19 with TRBJ2-3; 14 bases line up with TRBD2. Germline assignment: CDR1 LNHDA and CDR2 SQIVND (reference sequence). The J segment lost 2 bases and the V segment lost 5 bases, leaving 12 bases of the junction unmatched. This CDR3 is 19 amino acids long. The chain's CDR3 is CASSDRLAGGPLYTDTQYF. CDR3 DNA sequence: TGTGCCAGTAGTGATCGACTAGCGGGGGGGCCTCTATACACAGATACGCAGTATTTT. Drawing the rest from reference TRBV19 and TRBJ2-3, the complete variable domain is DGGITQSPKYLFRKEGQNVTLSCEQNLNHDAMYWYRQDPGQGLRLIYYSQIVNDFQKGDIAEGYSVSREKKESFPLTVTSAQKNPTAFYLCASSDRLAGGPLYTDTQYFGPGTRLTVL.

The rearrangement uses TRBV18 and TRBJ1-6, with 9 bases lining up with TRBD1. Germline V gives CDR1 KGHSH, CDR2 LQKENI. The CDR3 covers 15 residues. Trimming cost V 0 bases and J 9 bases; bases outside gene matches: 3. In DNA form, the CDR3 reads TGTGCCAGCTCACCACCGGGACAGGGCGTTTCACCCCTCCACTTT. Encoded protein: CASSPPGQGVSPLHF.

CDR3 residues: CASRGAGIGEAFF. The DNA of the CDR3 is TGTGCCAGCAGGGGGGCAGGAATCGGCGAAGCTTTCTTT. This chain uses TRBV12-3 or TRBV12-4 with TRBJ1-1, with TRBD1 as a possible D gene (6 bases). Trimming pared 6 bases from V and 8 bases from J, leaving 16 bases between. The length of the CDR3 is 13 residues.

A single count supports this clone. This rearrangement joins TRBV18 to TRBJ1-6; TRBD1 agrees at 10 bases. V dropped 2 bases and J dropped 5; count of bases not matched to a gene: 3. CDR1 is KGHSH, CDR2 LQKENI, per germline. The CDR3 runs 16 residues. For the CDR3, the DNA is TGTGCCAGCTCACCAGCCGGGACAGGGGATAATTCACCCCTCCACTTT. As protein: CASSPAGTGDNSPLHF.

This chain connects TRBV2 to TRBJ2-3; 9 bases align to TRBD2. Trimming removed 7 bases from V and 1 base from J; junction bases left unmatched: 6. Per germline, CDR1 SNHLY and CDR2 FYNNEI. The CDR3 contains 15 residues. The CDR3 spells CASTLGLAGTDTQYF. The CDR3 coding sequence is TGTGCCAGCACCCTGGGACTAGCCGGCACAGATACGCAGTATTTT.

The chain couples TRBV7-9 to TRBJ2-7, with D hard to call. The CDR3 loop spans 13 amino acids. Deletions cut 5 bases from V and 4 bases from J, with 12 bases between. CDR1 SEHNR and CDR2 FQNEAQ come from the germline V gene (reference sequence). The CDR3 protein is CASSPAASYEQYF. CDR3 in DNA: TGTGCCAGCAGCCCCGCAGCGTCGTACGAGCAGTACTTC.

The rearrangement links TRBV9 to TRBJ1-5, with 7 positions matching TRBD1. CDR3 length equals 17 residues. Looked up from germline, CDR1 is SGDLS and CDR2 is YYNGEE. Losses at the gene ends were 3 bases for V and 9 bases for J; bases not matched to a gene: 18. The CDR3 coding sequence is TGTGCCAGCAGCGCCGCGACAGGGTTAAATTCCCGGGGGCCCCAGCATTTT. Encoded protein: CASSAATGLNSRGPQHF.

This chain uses TRBV2 with TRBJ1-6; 8 bases match TRBD1. CDR1 SNHLY and CDR2 FYNNEI come from the germline V gene. J lost 0 bases, V lost 7 bases, and 11 bases had no gene match. The CDR3 runs 18 residues. The CDR3 protein is CASTTRTGPSSYNSPLHF. The CDR3 nucleotides read TGTGCCAGCACTACAAGGACAGGGCCGAGCTCCTATAATTCACCCCTCCACTTT. Based on the CDR3 plus reference TRBV2 and TRBJ1-6, the full variable domain is EPEVTQTPSHQVTQMGQEVILRCVPISNHLYFYWYRQILGQKVEFLVSFYNNEISEKSEIFDDQFSVERPDGSNFTLKIRSTKLEDSAMYFCASTTRTGPSSYNSPLHFGNGTRLTVT.

CDR3 region: CASSIRTSGAPNYNEQFF. CDR3 DNA: TGTGCCAGTAGTATTAGAACTAGCGGGGCCCCAAACTACAATGAGCAGTTCTTC. The chain uses TRBV19 and TRBJ2-1; 10 bases line up with TRBD2. This CDR3 region has 18 residues. Trimming removed 3 bases from V and 3 bases from J; junction bases left unmatched: 11. Germline loops: CDR1 LNHDA, CDR2 SQIVND (reference sequence).

The chain joins TRBV28 to TRBJ2-7; 8 positions agree with TRBD1. The CDR3 is 13 amino acids. The germline gives CDR1 MDHEN, CDR2 SYDVKM. V trimming: 6 bases; J trimming: 4 bases; junction bases outside the gene matches: 5. CDR3 loop: CASRQGEPYEQYV. The CDR3 nucleotides are TGTGCCAGCAGACAGGGGGAGCCTTACGAGCAGTACGTC.

This clone has a single count. This chain connects TRBV23-1 to TRBJ2-3; possible D gene TRBD2, 6 bases. TRBV23-1 counts as an open reading frame of uncertain function. Trimming took 4 bases from V and 2 from J, leaving 22 bases between them. The CDR3 extends over 18 amino acids. The CDR3 nucleotides are TGCGCCAGCAGTCGGTGCTCGGACTACCATCCACCCACAGATACGCAGTATTTT. It specifies CASSRCSDYHPPTDTQYF.

The gene calls are TRBV6-5 and TRBJ1-1; D is ambiguous. Trimming took off 5 bases at V and 6 bases at J, with 13 bases between the two ends. The CDR3 extends over 13 amino acids. Germline CDR1 reads MNHEY; CDR2 reads SVGAGI. The CDR3 nucleotides read TGTGCCAGCAGTCCGACAAGGTCTGCTGAAGCTTTCTTT. As protein: CASSPTRSAEAFF.

This sequence joins TRBV28 and TRBJ2-3, with D perhaps TRBD2 (6 bases). Germline V gives CDR1 MDHEN, CDR2 SYDVKM. Between the trimmed V and J ends, which lost 7 bases and 0 bases, there was a span of 14 bases. The length of the CDR3 is 15 residues. The CDR3 here is CASTSGGISTDTQYF. Here the CDR3 DNA reads TGTGCCAGCACCTCAGGCGGGATTAGCACAGATACGCAGTATTTT.

V is TRBV4-1 and J is TRBJ2-2, with no clear D. CDR1 and CDR2 (germline): MGHRA, YSYEKL. This CDR3 has 14 residues. V was clipped by 2 bases and J by 2 bases, with 6 bases between them. DNA of the CDR3: TGCGCCAGCAGCCAACCTAAAAACACCGGGGAGCTGTTTTTT. Residues: CASSQPKNTGELFF.